The 20 T cell receptor beta chains given below trace back to one sample, sequenced in a study of cytomegalovirus exposure and HLA in healthy donors. Both 60 Vbeta primers and 13 Jbeta primers went into the PCR. Assay used: immunoSEQ multiplex PCR; TCRdb lists only in-frame clones, some missing. Of about 190,000 clones listed, roughly 85% are singletons. The sequencing sample was made of PBMCs. All receptors come from a boy younger than 10 in good health and CMV-seronegative.

The CDR3 sequence: CASSSLDSSGEQFF. CDR3 in DNA: TGTGCCAGCTCATCTCTTGACAGCTCTGGTGAGCAGTTCTTC. The chain uses TRBV18 and TRBJ2-1; D is perhaps TRBD1 (5 bases). Germline V gene data show CDR1 as KGHSH and CDR2 as LQKENI. This CDR3 region has 14 residues. Trimming took off 5 bases at V and 9 bases at J, with 17 bases between the two ends. The full variable domain, completed using reference TRBV18 and TRBJ2-1, is NAGVMQNPRHLVRRRGQEARLRCSPMKGHSHVYWYRQLPEEGLKFMVYLQKENIIDESGMPKERFSAEFPKEGPSILRIQQVVRGDSAAYFCASSSLDSSGEQFFGPGTRLTVL.

The rearrangement joins TRBV28 to TRBJ1-5; 7 nucleotides match TRBD1. This CDR3 is built from 15 residues. J lost 7 bases, V lost 7 bases, and 13 bases had no gene match. Germline-derived CDR1 and CDR2 are MDHEN and SYDVKM. CDR3 coding DNA: TGTGCCAGCATCCCCGCCCCAGGGGGTAGGCAGCCCCAGCATTTT. Amino acid sequence: CASIPAPGGRQPQHF. Supplemented by reference TRBV28 and TRBJ1-5, the full variable domain reads DVKVTQSSRYLVKRTGEKVFLECVQDMDHENMFWYRQDPGLGLRLIYFSYDVKMKEKGDIPEGYSVSREKKERFSLILESASTNQTSMYLCASIPAPGGRQPQHFGDGTRLSIL.

The chain has TRBV15 and TRBJ1-6; 8 bases match TRBD1. Trimming took 3 bases from V and 9 from J; bases not matched to a gene: 10. Germline CDR1 and CDR2: LNHNV and YYDKDF (reference sequence). The CDR3 has 16 residues. The CDR3, as DNA: TGTGCCACCAGCAGGGGTGGACAGGGACTTAGTTCACCCCTCCACTTT. Protein sequence: CATSRGGQGLSSPLHF.

The chain uses TRBV5-8 and TRBJ1-1; unclear D gene. Germline V lookup: CDR1 SGHTS, CDR2 YDEGEE. The CDR3 runs to 14 residues. V lost 0 bases, J lost 3 bases, and 9 bases lay in between. CDR3 region: CASSLARRDTEAFF. CDR3 DNA: TGTGCCAGCAGCTTGGCCAGGAGGGACACTGAAGCTTTCTTT.

This clone was seen a few times. This chain joins TRBV7-9 and TRBJ2-3; maybe TRBD1 (6 bases). CDR3 length equals 15 residues. The germline V gene has CDR1 SEHNR and CDR2 FQNEAQ (reference sequence). The V and J ends lost 0 bases and 6 bases respectively, with 13 bases between them. CDR3 DNA sequence: TGTGCCAGCAGCTTAGCGAGGGGGAACGGTGATACGCAGTATTTT. Translation: CASSLARGNGDTQYF.

The chain couples TRBV30 to TRBJ1-4; D is unresolved. Trimming removed 0 bases at V and 0 bases at J, with 8 bases between. The CDR3 runs to 15 residues. Per germline, CDR1 GTSNPN and CDR2 SVGIG (reference sequence). The CDR3 DNA follows: TGTGCCTGGAGTGTGAGGCCCGCAACTAATGAAAAACTGTTTTTT. Residues: CAWSVRPATNEKLFF.

The chain joins TRBV19 to TRBJ1-5; 7 bases agree with TRBD1. The CDR3 runs to 17 residues. J lost 4 bases, V lost 10 bases, and 19 bases had no gene match. CDR1 is LNHDA, CDR2 SQIVND, per germline (reference sequence). This chain's CDR3 is CATALGFWGQINQPQHF. CDR3 sequence (DNA): TGTGCCACCGCCCTGGGTTTTTGGGGACAGATAAATCAGCCCCAGCATTTT.

The chain uses TRBV7-9 and TRBJ1-5; perhaps TRBD1 as D (5 bases). Germline V gives CDR1 SEHNR, CDR2 FQNEAQ (reference sequence). V was pared by 3 bases and J by 3 bases, with 18 bases between. This CDR3 comprises 17 residues. The CDR3 loop reads CASSLDISIPFNQPQHF. As DNA, the CDR3 is TGTGCCAGCAGCTTGGACATCTCGATCCCGTTCAATCAGCCCCAGCATTTT. The whole variable domain, remainder taken from reference TRBV7-9 and TRBJ1-5, is DTGVSQNPRHKITKRGQNVTFRCDPISEHNRLYWYRQTLGQGPEFLTYFQNEAQLEKSRLLSDRFSAERPKGSFSTLEIQRTEQGDSAMYLCASSLDISIPFNQPQHFGDGTRLSIL.

In the case of this clone: One end of the junction fails to match germline, which may point to a read error. The CDR3 loop is CASSSSRLAARNGIF. CDR3 bases: TGTGCCAGCAGCTCCTCACGACTAGCGGCTAGAAATGGGATCTTC. The chain combines TRBV7-9 with TRBJ2-1; TRBD2 aligns across 9 bases. Germline values: CDR1 SEHNR, CDR2 FQNEAQ (reference sequence). This CDR3 is built from 15 residues. Using reference TRBV7-9 and TRBJ2-1 for the parts outside the CDR3, the full variable domain is DTGVSQNPRHKITKRGQNVTFRCDPISEHNRLYWYRQTLGQGPEFLTYFQNEAQLEKSRLLSDRFSAERPKGSFSTLEIQRTEQGDSAMYLCASSSSRLAARNGIFGPGTRLTVL.

A remark on this clone: One end of the junction does not line up with germline, which may come from a read error. The gene calls are TRBV28 and TRBJ2-6; D is perhaps TRBD2 (6 bases). Germline V lookup: CDR1 MDHEN, CDR2 SYDVKM. This CDR3 region has 15 residues. CDR3 amino acids: CASSLGGSGGNVLTF. CDR3 DNA sequence: TGTGCCAGCAGTTTGGGCGGGTCCGGGGGCAACGTCCTGACTTTC.

The chain carries TRBV18 and TRBJ2-1; 9 bases are a match to TRBD2. With V trimmed by 0 bases and J by 6 bases, 6 bases remained unmatched. Germline CDR1 reads KGHSH; CDR2 reads LQKENI. CDR3 length: 16 residues. The CDR3 bases are TGTGCCAGCTCACCACCGGCGGGGGGGAGGCGCAATGAGCAGTTCTTC. It encodes CASSPPAGGRRNEQFF.

J is TRBJ2-5 and V is TRBV30; tentatively, D is TRBD2 (7 bases). Germline V gene sequence: CDR1 GTSNPN, CDR2 SVGIG (reference sequence). Trimming cost V 2 bases and J 5 bases, with 21 bases left between them. This CDR3 is 16 amino acids long. DNA of the CDR3: TGTGCCTGGAGTACCGACCGTAGGGGGGGTCGGGAGACCCAGTACTTC. This encodes CAWSTDRRGGRETQYF.

The DNA of the CDR3 is TGTGCCAGCAGGACCGACAGGGCCCTTGGGGTGAATCAGCCCCAGCATTTT. Protein product: CASRTDRALGVNQPQHF. The chain links TRBV2 to TRBJ1-5; TRBD1 matches at 7 bases. CDR1 SNHLY and CDR2 FYNNEI come from the germline V gene. The junction had 15 bases not matched to a gene; V was cut back by 6 bases and J by 4 bases. The CDR3 is 17 amino acids.

This clone has a handful of counts. The chain joins TRBV6-1 to TRBJ1-2; D might be TRBD1 (6 bases). Germline V CDR1 and CDR2: MNHNS, SASEGT. Trimming stripped 6 bases from V and 4 bases from J, with 15 bases between. The CDR3 sequence is 14 residues long. CDR3 sequence (DNA): TGTGCCAGCAGGCTTAACAGGGCAGGCTATGGCTACACCTTC. Translated, it gives CASRLNRAGYGYTF.

The J gene is TRBJ2-1, the V gene TRBV14; TRBD2 matches 10 bases. V trimming: 1 base; J trimming: 9 bases; junction bases outside the gene matches: 9. CDR3 size: 16 residues. Germline CDR1 is SGHDN and CDR2 is FVKESK. Here the CDR3 DNA reads TGTGCCAGCAGCCAAGGAGCGGGAGGGCCGAGGGGTGAGCAGTTCTTC. This sequence encodes CASSQGAGGPRGEQFF. Looking up the rest from reference TRBV14 and TRBJ2-1 gives the full variable domain: EAGVTQFPSHSVIEKGQTVTLRCDPISGHDNLYWYRRVMGKEIKFLLHFVKESKQDESGMPNNRFLAERTGGTYSTLKVQPAELEDSGVYFCASSQGAGGPRGEQFFGPGTRLTVL.

The V and J genes are TRBV27 and TRBJ2-3, with TRBD2 matching over 7 bases. V shed 7 bases and J 2 bases; nucleotides not matched to a gene: 6. The germline CDR1 and CDR2 sequences are MNHEY and SMNVEV (reference sequence). The CDR3 is made up of 14 amino acids. Here the CDR3 DNA reads TGTGCCAGCACCGGGGGGTTATACACAGATACGCAGTATTTT. Amino acid sequence: CASTGGLYTDTQYF.

The chain carries TRBV20-1 and TRBJ1-2; D is perhaps TRBD1 (6 bases). Germline V gene lookup returns CDR1 DFQATT and CDR2 SNEGSKA (reference sequence). V gave up 8 bases and J gave up 3 bases, with 10 bases separating them. The CDR3 is 11 amino acids. CDR3 DNA: TGCAGTTCAGGGGATGACTATGGCTACACCTTC. This gives the protein CSSGDDYGYTF.

This chain uses TRBV11-2 with TRBJ1-6; D gene ambiguous. V dropped 0 bases and J dropped 7 bases, with 4 bases sitting between them. The germline V gene encodes CDR1 SGHAT and CDR2 FQNNGV. The CDR3 spans 13 residues. CDR3 in amino acids: CASSLDTNSPLHF. The DNA for the CDR3 is TGTGCCAGCAGCTTAGATACAAATTCACCCCTCCACTTT.

This chain links TRBV7-8 with TRBJ2-4, with a weak D call TRBD2 (5 bases). Germline loops: CDR1 SGHVS, CDR2 FQNEAQ. The CDR3 spans 18 residues. Trimming stripped 3 bases from V and 0 bases from J, with 18 bases between. The CDR3: CASSFGMQEGRAKNIQYF. CDR3 coding DNA: TGTGCCAGCAGCTTCGGTATGCAAGAGGGCCGAGCCAAAAACATTCAGTACTTC.

This clone showed up just once. The rearrangement links TRBV15 to TRBJ2-7; a weak D match, TRBD2 (6 bases). The CDR3 length is 15 residues. V was pared by 0 bases and J by 6 bases, with 15 bases between. CDR1 is LNHNV and CDR2 is YYDKDF in the germline V gene (reference sequence). CDR3 amino acids: CATSRDQTRIFEQYF. CDR3 bases: TGTGCCACCAGCAGAGACCAGACTAGGATCTTCGAGCAGTACTTC.